Listed below are T cell receptor beta chains from one sample, sequenced in a study of cytomegalovirus exposure and HLA in healthy donors. TCRdb's copy holds only in-frame clones and misses some; the assay was immunoSEQ multiplex PCR. The sample comprises over 150,000 clones, about 83% of which are singletons, and 4.8% rests with the top ten. The sequenced sample was PBMCs. The source of these receptors is a girl aged 10 to 17 in good health and CMV-seropositive. CDR3s include the opening cysteine and the closing phenylalanine or tryptophan. The D gene is left open where the match is weak. The size entry is marked missing in some rows and otherwise reads once, few, many or a size class.

size	J	D	V	DNA	CDR3
.	TRBJ2-3	.	TRBV7-7	TGTGCTAGCAGCTGCGGACAGGGAGGGATTCAAGATACGCAGTATTTT	CASSCGQGGIQDTQYF
.	TRBJ2-7	.	TRBV21-1	TGTGCCAGCAGCAATGAGGGTGGAGCCAGCTACGAGCAGTACTTC	CASSNEGGASYEQYF
.	TRBJ2-3	TRBD2	TRBV28	TGTGCCAGCAGTTTAAGCGGGGGGCACACAGATACGCAGTATTTT	CASSLSGGHTDTQYF
.	TRBJ2-5	.	TRBV19	TGTGCCAGTAGGCGGGACAGAAAACAAGAGACCCAGTACTTC	CASRRDRKQETQYF
.	TRBJ2-2	TRBD1	TRBV5-1	TGCGCCAGCAGGGCGACAGGGATCGGGGAGCTGTTTTTT	CASRATGIGELFF
.	TRBJ1-2	.	TRBV10-3	TGTGCCATCAGTGCCCCTGGAGGCGCAAACTATGGCTACACCTTC	CAISAPGGANYGYTF
.	TRBJ2-7	TRBD2	TRBV11-2	TGTGCCAGCAGCTTAGATCGTAGCGGGCGTAGGGAGCAGTACTTC	CASSLDRSGRREQYF
.	TRBJ1-3	TRBD1	TRBV27	TGTGCCAGCAGTTTAAAAGGGGGCAGGAACACCATATATTTT	CASSLKGGRNTIYF
.	TRBJ1-2	.	TRBV2	TGTGCCAGCAGGGCGGACAGTAGCCCCAATAACACCTTC	CASRADSSPNNTF
.	TRBJ2-3	.	TRBV9	TGTGCCAGCAGCGTAAACGGGGTCGCAGATACGCAGTATTTT	CASSVNGVADTQYF
few	TRBJ2-7	TRBD1	TRBV7-9	TGTGCCAGCAGCTTCCAGGGACAGGGGACCTACGAGCAGTACTTC	CASSFQGQGTYEQYF
.	TRBJ1-1	.	TRBV9	TGTGCCAGCAGCGTTGACAGTCACACTGAAGCTTTCTTT	CASSVDSHTEAFF
.	TRBJ1-3	TRBD1	TRBV5-1	TGCGCCAGCAGCGTGGAGACAGGGGAGGCCACCATATATTTT	CASSVETGEATIYF
.	TRBJ1-3	TRBD1	TRBV29-1	TGCAGCGTGGGACAGGGGGCATCTGGAAACACCATATATTTT	CSVGQGASGNTIYF
.	TRBJ1-1	TRBD1	TRBV4-1	TGCGCCAGCAGCCACCAGCCCGGACAGGGGACTGAAGCTTTCTTT	CASSHQPGQGTEAFF
.	TRBJ1-5	.	TRBV19	TGTGCCAGTAGTATGATTGGGCAGAGCAATCAGCCCCAGCATTTT	CASSMIGQSNQPQHF
.	TRBJ2-3	TRBD2	TRBV4-1	TGCGCCAGCAGCAAAGATGGGGGCGGGGGGGTAAAAGATACGCAGTATTTT	CASSKDGGGGVKDTQYF
.	TRBJ1-1	.	TRBV20-1	TGCAGTGCTACGTCCCCGGAGGTAGCTTTCTTT	CSATSPEVAFF
.	TRBJ2-1	TRBD2	TRBV5-1	TGCGCCAGCAGCTCGGGGACTAGCGGGGGACTATCTTCCTACAATGAGCAGTTCTTC	CASSSGTSGGLSSYNEQFF
.	TRBJ1-6	.	TRBV7-9	TGTGCCAGCAGCTTAGACGACTCCTATTCACCCCTCCACTTT	CASSLDDSYSPLHF
few	TRBJ2-3	TRBD2	TRBV13	TGTGCCAGCAGCTCCTCCGGGACTAGCCCAGATACGCAGTATTTT	CASSSSGTSPDTQYF
.	TRBJ1-2	.	TRBV5-4	TGTGCCAGCAGCCCGGGAGGTGTGAGAAACTATGGCTACACCTTC	CASSPGGVRNYGYTF
.	TRBJ1-1	.	TRBV28	TGTGCCAGCAGTTACCAGGTTGAAGCTTTCTTT	CASSYQVEAFF
.	TRBJ2-7	.	TRBV7-9	TGTGCCAGCAGCTTACGGGACTCCGGCGACGAGCAGTACTTC	CASSLRDSGDEQYF
.	TRBJ2-7	TRBD1	TRBV18	TGTGCCAGCTCACTTACAGCCCCGGGACAGACCTACGAGCAGTACTTC	CASSLTAPGQTYEQYF
.	TRBJ1-6	.	TRBV6-5	TGTGCCAGCAGTAATACAGGTGCCATACTCCACTTT	CASSNTGAILHF
few	TRBJ1-1	.	TRBV29-1	TGCAGCGCCTACCGCGACAGGAACACTGAAGCTTTCTTT	CSAYRDRNTEAFF
.	TRBJ1-5	TRBD1	TRBV5-6	TGTGCCAGCAGCTTACAGGGGCGACAGCCCCAGCATTTT	CASSLQGRQPQHF
.	TRBJ1-2	TRBD1	TRBV27	TGTGCCAGCAGTTTCGGACAGGGGGCCCCCTCGGGGGGCTACACCTTC	CASSFGQGAPSGGYTF
.	TRBJ1-2	.	TRBV7-9	TGTTCCAGCAGCTCAGGCCCCAAACAGGGTCACTATGGCTACACCTTC	CSSSSGPKQGHYGYTF
once	TRBJ1-5	.	TRBV2	TGTGCCAGCAGTGCGAGATTTAATCAGCCCCAGCATTTT	CASSARFNQPQHF
.	TRBJ1-5	TRBD1	TRBV19	TGTGCCAGTAGTATAGAGACAGGGGGAGGCAATCAGCCCCAGCATTTT	CASSIETGGGNQPQHF
.	TRBJ2-3	TRBD2	TRBV7-9	TGTGCCAGCAGCCCTTCGGGAGGGGGGGGAAGCACAGATACGCAGTATTTT	CASSPSGGGGSTDTQYF
.	TRBJ1-2	.	TRBV25-1	TGTGCCAGCAGTGAAGGGGGCATCGGGGCTAACTATGGCTACACCTTC	CASSEGGIGANYGYTF
.	TRBJ1-2	.	TRBV2	TGTGCCAGCAGTGAAAACCCTGGACAGCTCTATGGCTACACCTTC	CASSENPGQLYGYTF
.	TRBJ1-2	.	TRBV6-1	TGTGCCAGCAGATCAGACAGTGGGGTTTATGGCTACACCTTC	CASRSDSGVYGYTF
.	TRBJ1-2	.	TRBV6-5	TGTGCCAGCAGTTACGAGGCCTACTATGGCTACACCTTC	CASSYEAYYGYTF
few	TRBJ1-5	.	TRBV6-6	TGTGCCAGCAGTTCCAGGTCTAGCAATCAGCCCCAGCATTTT	CASSSRSSNQPQHF
few	TRBJ1-2	.	TRBV5-8	TGTGCCAGCAGCTTGACCGAGGATGGCTACACCTTC	CASSLTEDGYTF
few	TRBJ1-1	TRBD1	TRBV27	TGTGCCAGCAGCGGAAGCCCGACAGGGCGGACTGAAGCTTTCTTT	CASSGSPTGRTEAFF
.	TRBJ1-1	.	TRBV13	TGTGCCAGCAGCTTTATCGCGGAGGCGGCCACTGAAGCTTTCTTT	CASSFIAEAATEAFF
once	TRBJ1-2	.	TRBV5-1	TGCGCCAGCAGCTTGGGGGGGCCCCTCTTGGGCTACACCTTC	CASSLGGPLLGYTF
.	TRBJ1-2	TRBD1	TRBV7-3	TGTGCCAGCAGCCCGGAAGGGGGCTACTATGGCTACACCTTC	CASSPEGGYYGYTF
.	TRBJ2-7	.	TRBV18	TGTGCCAGCTCAACGGGCGCAGGGCGGGGCGAGCAGTACTTC	CASSTGAGRGEQYF
once	TRBJ1-1	.	TRBV30	TGTGCCTGGAGTGTACATGGTAACAGCTGGAACACTGAAGCTTTCTTT	CAWSVHGNSWNTEAFF
few	TRBJ1-2	TRBD1	TRBV6-6	TGTGCCAGCAGTTACTCGGGGACAGGTTGGATCTATGGCTACACCTTC	CASSYSGTGWIYGYTF
.	TRBJ2-5	.	TRBV6-5	TGTGCCAGCAGTGAAAGCAGGCCCCAGGGGACCCAGTACTTC	CASSESRPQGTQYF
.	TRBJ2-3	TRBD2	TRBV2	TGTGCCAGCAGTAGTAGCGGGGGGTTCACAGATACGCAGTATTTT	CASSSSGGFTDTQYF
.	TRBJ2-3	.	TRBV6-5	TGTGCCAGCAGTTACCGAGGACTCACAGATACGCAGTATTTT	CASSYRGLTDTQYF
.	TRBJ1-1	.	TRBV7-9	TGTGCCAGCAGCCCCAGGGCTGAAGCTTTCTTT	CASSPRAEAFF
.	TRBJ2-2	.	TRBV9	TGTGCCAGCAGCGTATCAGGGTTGACCGGGGAGCTGTTTTTT	CASSVSGLTGELFF
.	TRBJ1-1	.	TRBV11-3	TGTGCCAGCAGCCCCCGGGGGAAGCTCACTGAAGCTTTCTTT	CASSPRGKLTEAFF
.	TRBJ2-5	TRBD2	TRBV27	TGTGCCAGCAGCAAAGCGGGGATCTTAAATCGGGAGACCCAGTACTTC	CASSKAGILNRETQYF